This TCR beta chain is drawn from a study of blood T cells in healthy people across ages. The authors ran a second PCR of about 7 to 11 cycles using a sample-barcoded 5' primer and a J-beta primer mix. TCRdb re-called the 5' RACE reads with MiXCR, one entry per CDR3 protein. The data show 1.5 million or so distinct CDR3 sequences, 40% to 45% seen once. Trimming removed 2 bases at V and 11 bases at J, with 27 bases between. CDR3 length equals 16 residues. In germline, CDR1 is DFQATT, CDR2 SNEGSKA (reference sequence). The chain links TRBV20-1 to TRBJ2-5; possible D gene TRBD1, 6 bases. Sequencing input: blood. The source of this sequence is a woman aged 18-29 years in good health. In nucleotides, the CDR3 is TGCAGTGCTAGAAAACAGGGCGAGTCCCCCTACAATGAGCAGTACTTC. Translation gives CSARKQGESPYNEQYF.